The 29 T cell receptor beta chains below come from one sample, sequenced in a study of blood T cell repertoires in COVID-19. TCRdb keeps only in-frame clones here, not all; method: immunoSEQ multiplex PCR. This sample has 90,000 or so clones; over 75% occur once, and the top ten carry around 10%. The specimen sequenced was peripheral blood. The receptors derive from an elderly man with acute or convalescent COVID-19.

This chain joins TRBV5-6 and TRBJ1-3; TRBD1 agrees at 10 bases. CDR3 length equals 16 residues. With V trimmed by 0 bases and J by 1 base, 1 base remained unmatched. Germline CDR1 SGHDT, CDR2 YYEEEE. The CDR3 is CASSLGDRGSGNTIYF. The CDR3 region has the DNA TGTGCCAGCAGCTTGGGGGACAGGGGTTCTGGAAACACCATATATTTT.

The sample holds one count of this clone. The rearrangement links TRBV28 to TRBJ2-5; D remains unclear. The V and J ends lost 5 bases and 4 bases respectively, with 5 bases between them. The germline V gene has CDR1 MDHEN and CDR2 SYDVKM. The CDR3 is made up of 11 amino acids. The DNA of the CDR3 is TGTGCCAGCAGTCTACGAGAGACCCAGTACTTC. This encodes CASSLRETQYF.

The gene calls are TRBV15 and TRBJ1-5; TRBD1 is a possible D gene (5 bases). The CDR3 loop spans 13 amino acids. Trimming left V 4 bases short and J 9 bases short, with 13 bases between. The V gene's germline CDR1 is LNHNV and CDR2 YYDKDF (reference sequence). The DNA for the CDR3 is TGTGCCACCAGCATCGCAGGGCCCTCGCCCCAGCATTTT. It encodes CATSIAGPSPQHF.

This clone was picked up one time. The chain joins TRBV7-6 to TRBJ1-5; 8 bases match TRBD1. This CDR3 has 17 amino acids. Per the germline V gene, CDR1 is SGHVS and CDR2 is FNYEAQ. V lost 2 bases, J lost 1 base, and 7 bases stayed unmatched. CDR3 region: CASSLRGGQASNQPQHF. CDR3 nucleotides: TGTGCCAGCAGCTTAAGAGGGGGACAGGCAAGCAATCAGCCCCAGCATTTT.

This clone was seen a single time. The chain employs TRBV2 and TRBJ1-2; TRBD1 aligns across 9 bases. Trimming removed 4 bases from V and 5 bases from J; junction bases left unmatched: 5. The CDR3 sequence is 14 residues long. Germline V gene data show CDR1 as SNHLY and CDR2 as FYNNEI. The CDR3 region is CASSASGTGYGYTF. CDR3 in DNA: TGTGCCAGCAGTGCCTCCGGGACAGGGTATGGCTACACCTTC.

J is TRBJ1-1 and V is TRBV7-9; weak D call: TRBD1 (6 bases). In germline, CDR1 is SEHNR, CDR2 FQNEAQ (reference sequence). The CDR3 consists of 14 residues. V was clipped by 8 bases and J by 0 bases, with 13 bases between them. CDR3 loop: CASRTERMNTEAFF. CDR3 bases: TGTGCCAGCCGGACAGAGAGGATGAACACTGAAGCTTTCTTT.

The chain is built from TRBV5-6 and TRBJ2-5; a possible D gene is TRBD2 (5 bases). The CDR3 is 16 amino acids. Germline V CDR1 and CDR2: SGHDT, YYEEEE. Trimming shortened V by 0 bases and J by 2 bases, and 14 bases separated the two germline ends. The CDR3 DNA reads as TGTGCCAGCAGCTTGGGGACTCAGAGGGCTCAAGAGACCCAGTACTTC. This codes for CASSLGTQRAQETQYF.

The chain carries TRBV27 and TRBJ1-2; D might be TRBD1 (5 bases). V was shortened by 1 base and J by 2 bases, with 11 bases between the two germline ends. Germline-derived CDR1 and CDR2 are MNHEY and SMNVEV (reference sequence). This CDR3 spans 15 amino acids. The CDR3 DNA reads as TGTGCCAGCAGTTTATGGCAGGGATCGAACTATGGCTACACCTTC. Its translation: CASSLWQGSNYGYTF.

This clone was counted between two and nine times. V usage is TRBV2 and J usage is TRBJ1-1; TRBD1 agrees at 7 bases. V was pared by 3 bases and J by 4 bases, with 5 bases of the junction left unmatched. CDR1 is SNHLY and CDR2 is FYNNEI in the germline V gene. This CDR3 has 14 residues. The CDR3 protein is CASSDSGGSTEAFF. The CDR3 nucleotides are TGTGCCAGCAGTGATTCAGGGGGTAGCACTGAAGCTTTCTTT.

The CDR3 region is CASSLANGVWEQYF. The DNA for the CDR3 is TGTGCCAGCAGTTTAGCCAACGGGGTTTGGGAGCAGTACTTC. The J gene is TRBJ2-7, the V gene TRBV28; TRBD2 is a possible D gene (5 bases). This CDR3 comprises 14 residues. Germline CDR1 MDHEN, CDR2 SYDVKM. The ends were cut back, 2 bases at V and 7 bases at J, with 15 bases in the middle.

The CDR3 sequence: CASKQPYMNTEAFF. The CDR3 coding sequence is TGTGCCAGTAAACAGCCCTACATGAACACTGAAGCTTTCTTT. The chain is built from TRBV19 and TRBJ1-1; D is unresolved. The germline V gene has CDR1 LNHDA and CDR2 SQIVND (reference sequence). V was pared by 7 bases and J by 0 bases, with 12 bases between. The length of the CDR3 is 14 residues.

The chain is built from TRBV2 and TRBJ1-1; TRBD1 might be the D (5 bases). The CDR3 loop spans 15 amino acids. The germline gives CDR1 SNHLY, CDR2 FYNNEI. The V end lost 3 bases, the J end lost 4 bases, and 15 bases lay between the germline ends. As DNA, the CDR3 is TGTGCCAGCAGTGAGGTGGTGGGGGGTGGCACTGAAGCTTTCTTT. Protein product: CASSEVVGGGTEAFF.

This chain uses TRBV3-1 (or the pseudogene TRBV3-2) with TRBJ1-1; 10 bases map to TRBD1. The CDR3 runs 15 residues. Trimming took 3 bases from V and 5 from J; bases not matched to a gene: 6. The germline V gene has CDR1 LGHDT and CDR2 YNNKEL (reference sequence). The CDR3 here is CASSQAGTGVTEAFF. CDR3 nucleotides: TGTGCCAGCAGCCAGGCTGGGACAGGGGTAACTGAAGCTTTCTTT.

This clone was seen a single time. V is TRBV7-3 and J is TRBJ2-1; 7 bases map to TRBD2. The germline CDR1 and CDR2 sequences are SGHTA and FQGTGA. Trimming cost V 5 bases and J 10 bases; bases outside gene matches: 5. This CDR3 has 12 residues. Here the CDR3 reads CASSLLGGEQFF. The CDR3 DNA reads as TGTGCCAGCAGCCTCCTGGGAGGGGAGCAGTTCTTC.

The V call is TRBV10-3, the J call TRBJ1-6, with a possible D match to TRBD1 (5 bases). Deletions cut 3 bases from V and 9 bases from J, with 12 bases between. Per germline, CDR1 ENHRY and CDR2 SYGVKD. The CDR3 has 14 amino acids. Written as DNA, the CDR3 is TGTGCCATCAGTGACGGGGGGACCTTTTCACCCCTCCACTTT. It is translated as CAISDGGTFSPLHF.

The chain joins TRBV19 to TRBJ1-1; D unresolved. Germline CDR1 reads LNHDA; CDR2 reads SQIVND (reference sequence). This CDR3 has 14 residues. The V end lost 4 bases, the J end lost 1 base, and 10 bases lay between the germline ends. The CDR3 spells CASSRAGGNTEAFF. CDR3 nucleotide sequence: TGTGCCAGTAGTAGGGCAGGAGGGAACACTGAAGCTTTCTTT.

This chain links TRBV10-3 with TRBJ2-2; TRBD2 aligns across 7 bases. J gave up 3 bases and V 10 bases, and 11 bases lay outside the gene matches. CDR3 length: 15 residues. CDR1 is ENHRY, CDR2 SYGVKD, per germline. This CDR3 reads CATRTGGSDTGELFF. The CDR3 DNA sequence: TGTGCCACCAGGACGGGCGGGAGCGACACCGGGGAGCTGTTTTTT.

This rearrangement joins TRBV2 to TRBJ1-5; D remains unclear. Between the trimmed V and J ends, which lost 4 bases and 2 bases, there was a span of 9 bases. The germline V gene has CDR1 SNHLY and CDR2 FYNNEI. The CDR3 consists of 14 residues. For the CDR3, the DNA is TGTGCCAGCAGTGGGGGAGTAGGCAATCAGCCCCAGCATTTT. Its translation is CASSGGVGNQPQHF. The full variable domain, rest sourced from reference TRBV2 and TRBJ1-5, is EPEVTQTPSHQVTQMGQEVILRCVPISNHLYFYWYRQILGQKVEFLVSFYNNEISEKSEIFDDQFSVERPDGSNFTLKIRSTKLEDSAMYFCASSGGVGNQPQHFGDGTRLSIL.

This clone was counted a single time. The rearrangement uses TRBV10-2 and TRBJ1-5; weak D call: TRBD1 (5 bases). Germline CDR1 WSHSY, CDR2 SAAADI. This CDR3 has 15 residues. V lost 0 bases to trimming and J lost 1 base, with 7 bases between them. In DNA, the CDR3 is TGCGCCAGCAGTGAGTCGGGGCTGAGCAATCAGCCCCAGCATTTT. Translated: CASSESGLSNQPQHF.

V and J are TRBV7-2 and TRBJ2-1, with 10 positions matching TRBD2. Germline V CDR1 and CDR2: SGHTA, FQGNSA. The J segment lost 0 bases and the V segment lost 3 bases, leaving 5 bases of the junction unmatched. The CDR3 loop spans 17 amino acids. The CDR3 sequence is CASSFRTSGGSYNEQFF. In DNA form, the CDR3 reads TGTGCCAGCAGCTTCCGGACTAGCGGAGGCTCCTACAATGAGCAGTTCTTC.

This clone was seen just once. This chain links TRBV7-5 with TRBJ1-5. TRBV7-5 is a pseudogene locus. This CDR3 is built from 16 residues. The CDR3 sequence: CVRSLGGGARGQPQHF. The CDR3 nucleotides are TGTGTCAGAAGCTTAGGGGGGGGCGCAAGAGGACAGCCCCAGCATTTT.

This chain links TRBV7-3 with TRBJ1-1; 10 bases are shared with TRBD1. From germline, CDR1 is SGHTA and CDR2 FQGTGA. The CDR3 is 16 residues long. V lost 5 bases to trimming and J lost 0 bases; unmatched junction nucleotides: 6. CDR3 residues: CASSTQGQGMNTEAFF. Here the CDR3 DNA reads TGTGCCAGCAGCACCCAGGGACAGGGGATGAACACTGAAGCTTTCTTT.

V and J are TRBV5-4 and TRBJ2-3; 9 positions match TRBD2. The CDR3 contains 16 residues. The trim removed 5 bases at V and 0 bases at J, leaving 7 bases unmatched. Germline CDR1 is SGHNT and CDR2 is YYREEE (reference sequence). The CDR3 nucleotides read TGTGCCAGCAGAGTAGCGGGGGCTACTAGCACAGATACGCAGTATTTT. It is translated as CASRVAGATSTDTQYF.

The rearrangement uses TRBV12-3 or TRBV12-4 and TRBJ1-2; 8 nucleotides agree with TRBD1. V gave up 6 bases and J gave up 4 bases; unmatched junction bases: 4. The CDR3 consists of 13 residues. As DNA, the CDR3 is TGTGCCAGCAGCCAGGGGGCGATCTATGGCTACACCTTC. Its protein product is CASSQGAIYGYTF.

The CDR3 reads CAWSVDGEEQYF. CDR3 DNA: TGTGCCTGGAGTGTAGACGGGGAGGAGCAGTACTTC. This chain uses TRBV30 with TRBJ2-7; D might be TRBD2 (5 bases). Germline-derived CDR1 and CDR2 are GTSNPN and SVGIG (reference sequence). The CDR3 extends over 12 amino acids. Trimming left V 0 bases short and J 7 bases short, with 10 bases between.

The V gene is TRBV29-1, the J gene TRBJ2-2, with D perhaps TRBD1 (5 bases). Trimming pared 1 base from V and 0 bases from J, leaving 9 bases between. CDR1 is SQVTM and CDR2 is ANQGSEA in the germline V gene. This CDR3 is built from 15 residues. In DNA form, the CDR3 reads TGCAGCGTTGAAGGGGGCGCGACGAACACCGGGGAGCTGTTTTTT. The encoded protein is CSVEGGATNTGELFF.

The CDR3 region is CASSTGKSGGQPQHF. DNA for the CDR3: TGTGCCAGCAGCACAGGGAAGAGCGGTGGTCAGCCCCAGCATTTT. This chain links TRBV28 with TRBJ1-5, with a possible D match to TRBD1 (6 bases). Trimming cost V 6 bases and J 6 bases, with 18 bases left between them. The CDR3 consists of 15 residues. Germline CDR1 and CDR2: MDHEN and SYDVKM.

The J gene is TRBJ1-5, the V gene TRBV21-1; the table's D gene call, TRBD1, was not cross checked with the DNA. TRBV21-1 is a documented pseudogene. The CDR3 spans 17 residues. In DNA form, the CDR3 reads TGTGCCAGCCACCAGGTACAGGTTAGGTGGGTCAATCAGCCCCAGCATTTT. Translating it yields CASHQVQVRWVNQPQHF.

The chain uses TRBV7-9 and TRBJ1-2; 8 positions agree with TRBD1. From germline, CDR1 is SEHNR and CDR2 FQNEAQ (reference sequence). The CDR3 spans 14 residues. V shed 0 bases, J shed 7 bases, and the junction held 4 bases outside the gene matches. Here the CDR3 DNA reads TGTGCCAGCAGCTTAGCGGACAGGGTTATTGGCTACACCTTC. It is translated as CASSLADRVIGYTF.